One and the same sample provided the 22 T cell receptor beta chains below, sequenced in a study of T cell repertoires in cytomegalovirus infection. TCRdb analysed the reads with MiXCR anew, one entry per CDR3 protein. Among about 400,000 distinct CDR3 sequences, over 15% were seen once, and the ten largest hold 8.5% to 10%. Sample: PBMCs. All receptors derive from a human donor in good health (CMV status not recorded). Some clones in this sample may be carry-over from other donors' samples.

This clonotype was recorded a few times. The chain couples TRBV6-2 or TRBV6-3 to TRBJ1-5; a possible D gene is TRBD1 (5 bases). The CDR3 has 16 residues. Trimming removed 4 bases at V and 10 bases at J, with 23 bases between. CDR1 MNHEY and CDR2 SVGEGT come from the germline V gene. CDR3 region: CASSSHPPGAGRPQHF. CDR3 DNA: TGTGCCAGCAGTTCACACCCTCCCGGGGCCGGCAGACCCCAGCATTTT.

This clonotype occurred many times. This chain connects TRBV12-3 or TRBV12-4 to TRBJ2-7; D is unresolved. The V gene lost 1 base and the J gene lost 3 bases, with 7 bases spanning the gap. CDR3 size: 13 residues. The CDR3 sequence is CASSLGRIYEQYF. CDR3 DNA sequence: TGTGCCAGCAGTTTAGGACGGATCTACGAGCAGTACTTC.

This clonotype came up a few times. The chain links TRBV28 to TRBJ2-7; 11 bases are shared with TRBD2. This CDR3 comprises 16 residues. J was trimmed by 4 bases and V by 7 bases; bases with no gene match: 12. The germline CDR1 and CDR2 sequences are MDHEN and SYDVKM. The CDR3 DNA reads TGTGCCAGCACCCCAAGGTGGGCTAGCGGGGGGTACGAGCAGTACTTC. It codes for CASTPRWASGGYEQYF.

This rearrangement joins TRBV27 to TRBJ2-1; TRBD2 is a possible D gene (5 bases). The CDR3 loop spans 15 amino acids. CDR1 is MNHEY, CDR2 SMNVEV, per germline (reference sequence). Trimming pared 7 bases from V and 4 bases from J, leaving 17 bases between. The CDR3 here is CASNNGMTAYNEQFF. The CDR3 DNA is TGTGCCAGCAACAACGGGATGACGGCTTACAATGAGCAGTTCTTC.

A few counts support this clonotype. The V call is TRBV7-6, the J call TRBJ2-5, with 9 bases lining up with TRBD2. The CDR3 has 14 residues. With 8 bases clipped from V and 4 bases from J, the junction kept 8 bases outside the gene matches. Germline V gives CDR1 SGHVS, CDR2 FNYEAQ. The CDR3 coding sequence is TGTGCCAGCGGGAAGAATAGCGGGGGAGAGACCCAGTACTTC. Protein: CASGKNSGGETQYF.

The chain employs TRBV20-1 and TRBJ2-7; unclear D gene. Germline V gene data show CDR1 as DFQATT and CDR2 as SNEGSKA (reference sequence). The CDR3 spans 13 residues. Trimming took off 7 bases at V and 2 bases at J, with 15 bases between the two ends. CDR3 sequence reads: CSVKTHPTYEQYF. DNA for the CDR3: TGCAGTGTTAAGACTCATCCGACCTACGAGCAGTACTTC.

This clonotype was counted ten times or more. The chain has TRBV7-6 and TRBJ2-2; TRBD2 matches 9 bases. V was clipped by 1 base and J by 2 bases; unmatched bases: 5. The CDR3 runs 17 residues. The germline CDR1 and CDR2 sequences are SGHVS and FNYEAQ. CDR3 DNA: TGTGCCAGCAGCTTAGGAGCGGGGGGCCGAAACACCGGGGAGCTGTTTTTT. Its translation: CASSLGAGGRNTGELFF.

This rearrangement joins TRBV6-2 or TRBV6-3 to TRBJ2-3; the match to TRBD2 covers 9 bases. This CDR3 has 15 residues. With 3 bases clipped from V and 4 bases from J, the junction kept 5 bases outside the gene matches. Germline CDR1 MNHEY, CDR2 SVGEGT. The CDR3 nucleotides are TGTGCCAGCAGTTATGCGGGAGGGCCCGCAGATACGCAGTATTTT. Protein sequence: CASSYAGGPADTQYF.

V and J are TRBV7-9 and TRBJ1-6; 9 bases are shared with TRBD1. The V segment lost 3 bases and the J segment 10 bases; nucleotides outside the gene matches: 19. The CDR3 spans 19 residues. Germline V gene data show CDR1 as SEHNR and CDR2 as FQNEAQ (reference sequence). The chain's CDR3 is CASSFFSGQGNGRGSPLHF. The CDR3 bases are TGTGCCAGCAGCTTCTTTTCGGGACAGGGAAATGGGAGAGGATCACCCCTCCACTTT.

The rearrangement uses TRBV5-1 and TRBJ1-6; TRBD1 aligns across 10 bases. The CDR3 runs to 15 residues. V was pared by 3 bases and J by 5 bases, with 2 bases of the junction left unmatched. Germline lookup yields CDR1 SGHRS and CDR2 YFSETQ. CDR3 coding DNA: TGCGCCAGCAGCTCAGGGACAGGGGATAATTCACCCCTCCACTTT. Protein sequence: CASSSGTGDNSPLHF.

This clonotype occurred many times. This chain links TRBV7-9 with TRBJ2-1; tentative D call: TRBD2 (6 bases). V was pared by 7 bases and J by 5 bases, with 45 bases between. Germline V gene lookup returns CDR1 SEHNR and CDR2 FQNEAQ (reference sequence). The CDR3 has 24 amino acids. CDR3 protein: CASTTASVNRDFGERILWDNEQFF. Here the CDR3 DNA reads TGTGCCAGCACCACTGCGTCGGTGAATCGGGACTTTGGAGAGAGGATCCTTTGGGACAATGAGCAGTTCTTC.

This clonotype was picked up many times. This chain connects TRBV7-8 to TRBJ2-5; 8 positions match TRBD1. Germline-derived CDR1 and CDR2 are SGHVS and FQNEAQ. The CDR3 is 15 amino acids. Trimming at V came to 2 bases and at J to 2 bases, leaving 4 bases not matched to a gene. Here the CDR3 reads CASSLSYRGQETQYF. The CDR3 DNA sequence: TGTGCCAGCAGCTTAAGTTACAGGGGGCAAGAGACCCAGTACTTC.

This clonotype was seen a few times. The chain carries TRBV6-5 and TRBJ1-5; 7 bases are shared with TRBD1. This CDR3 contains 13 residues. From germline, CDR1 is MNHEY and CDR2 SVGAGI. The V segment lost 6 bases and the J segment 5 bases; nucleotides outside the gene matches: 4. CDR3 nucleotide sequence: TGTGCCAGCAGGACAGGGAGCGATCAGCCCCAGCATTTT. The encoded protein is CASRTGSDQPQHF.

This clonotype was counted between two and nine times. This chain connects TRBV7-2 to TRBJ2-6; D is unresolved. The CDR3 contains 17 residues. Germline CDR1 SGHTA, CDR2 FQGNSA. V lost 7 bases and J lost 2, with 18 bases in between. This chain's CDR3 is CASTPWHFSTGANVLTF. The CDR3 DNA reads as TGTGCCAGCACCCCCTGGCATTTCTCAACTGGGGCCAACGTCCTGACTTTC.

The rearrangement joins TRBV20-1 to TRBJ2-2; TRBD1 matches at 7 bases. Germline lookup yields CDR1 DFQATT and CDR2 SNEGSKA (reference sequence). The junction had 6 bases not matched to a gene; V was cut back by 4 bases and J by 4 bases. CDR3 length: 14 amino acids. The CDR3 DNA is TGCAGTGCTAAACAGGGGCCCATCACCGGGGAGCTGTTTTTT. Amino acids: CSAKQGPITGELFF.

This clonotype was observed a few times. The chain links TRBV7-2 to TRBJ1-1; D is unclear. The CDR3 runs 15 residues. V lost 0 bases and J lost 0, with 8 bases in between. Germline V gene sequence: CDR1 SGHTA, CDR2 FQGNSA. The CDR3 loop reads CASSLARSMNTEAFF. The CDR3 bases are TGTGCCAGCAGCTTAGCCAGAAGCATGAACACTGAAGCTTTCTTT.

V is TRBV28 and J is TRBJ2-3; D not certain. CDR1 is MDHEN and CDR2 is SYDVKM in the germline V gene. The CDR3 consists of 12 residues. Between the trimmed V and J ends, which lost 6 bases and 2 bases, there was a span of 6 bases. In nucleotides, the CDR3 is TGTGCCAGCAGGTGGGACACAGATACGCAGTATTTT. Translation: CASRWDTDTQYF.

This clonotype was seen only a few times. The chain recombines TRBV12-3 or TRBV12-4 with TRBJ2-1; D gene ambiguous. This CDR3 has 15 residues. Trimming took 4 bases from V and 7 from J, leaving 17 bases between them. CDR3: CASSSMDGGGNEQFF. CDR3 nucleotide sequence: TGTGCCAGCAGTTCTATGGACGGTGGTGGAAATGAGCAGTTCTTC.

Concerning this clonotype: At one end, the junction sequence differs from germline, possibly due to a read error. CDR3 sequence reads: CTSSLDRDTEAFF. DNA of the CDR3: TGTACCAGCAGCTTAGACCGCGACACTGAAGCTTTCTTT. V usage is TRBV11-2 and J usage is TRBJ1-1; no definite D call. The CDR3 has 13 amino acids. The germline CDR1 and CDR2 sequences are SGHAT and FQNNGV.

The gene calls are TRBV20-1 and TRBJ1-5; TRBD1 aligns across 11 bases. Per the germline V gene, CDR1 is DFQATT and CDR2 is SNEGSKA (reference sequence). With V trimmed by 1 base and J by 7 bases, 12 bases remained unmatched. CDR3 length: 17 residues. The CDR3 sequence is CSARASSGQGAYQPQHF. CDR3 nucleotide sequence: TGCAGTGCTAGAGCAAGCTCAGGACAGGGGGCTTACCAGCCCCAGCATTTT.

This clonotype has just a few counts. V is TRBV3-1 and J is TRBJ2-5; perhaps TRBD2 as D (5 bases). Trimming left V 4 bases short and J 2 bases short, with 14 bases between. The CDR3 spans 15 residues. Germline V gives CDR1 LGHDT, CDR2 YNNKEL (reference sequence). As DNA, the CDR3 is TGTGCCAGCAGCCTTGGCCAGGCGGGTCAAGAGACCCAGTACTTC. Translating gives CASSLGQAGQETQYF.

The genes are TRBV7-9 and TRBJ1-1; possible D gene TRBD1, 6 bases. The CDR3 is 17 amino acids. The germline V gene has CDR1 SEHNR and CDR2 FQNEAQ (reference sequence). Trimming stripped 3 bases from V and 0 bases from J, with 17 bases between. CDR3: CASSFTPTGYMNTEAFF. CDR3 coding DNA: TGTGCCAGCAGCTTTACACCGACAGGTTACATGAACACTGAAGCTTTCTTT.